This T cell receptor beta chain derives from a study of CD8 T cells in ankylosing spondylitis. Findings and caveats of the study: Disease-linked clones were CD8+ and relatively rare in peripheral blood. What seemed typical of ankylosing spondylitis blood was a TCR beta motif built from fewer than ten highly homologous variants. Disease-linked clones were reportedly significantly enriched in matched ankylosing spondylitis synovial fluid.

The TCR beta libraries were generated through quantitative 5'-RACE incorporating molecular barcodes. Each CDR3 protein is one row after TCRdb ran MiXCR on the 5' RACE reads. The sample includes around 890,000 distinct CDR3 sequences, approximately 12% seen only once; the top ten take roughly 0.51%. The germline V gene has CDR1 LNHNV and CDR2 YYDKDF (reference sequence). The CDR3 is made up of 13 amino acids. V lost 6 bases to trimming and J lost 7 bases, with 16 bases between them. With regard to this clonotype: Antigen unknown.

The material sequenced was blood, either unsorted or a sorted T cell fraction (not recorded which). This sequence joins TRBV15 and TRBJ2-7, with D possibly being TRBD1 or TRBD2 (5 bases each). This TCR was sampled from a male donor with ankylosing spondylitis. CDR3 in amino acids: CATSPDRGREQYF. As DNA, the CDR3 is TGTGCCACCAGTCCCGATCGGGGACGGGAGCAGTACTTC.